The T cell receptor (beta chain) under discussion was sequenced for a study of response to subunit inactivated influenza vaccine. Study-wide results and limits: It was suggested by the authors that few new T cells are recruited by each seasonal influenza vaccination.

TCRdb itself ran the RT-PCR reads through MiXCR, one entry per CDR3 protein. This sample has about 650,000 distinct CDR3 sequences, with 13% to 15% found just once. This clonotype has just a few counts. Its antigen remains unknown. J gave up 3 bases and V 7 bases, and 9 bases lay outside the gene matches. The germline V gene has CDR1 MNHNS and CDR2 SASEGT. The CDR3 length is 14 residues. This specimen consisted of PBMCs from blood, obtained around two weeks before vaccination. The receptor's source is a man aged 50 or older who received an inactivated influenza vaccine. V usage is TRBV6-1 and J usage is TRBJ2-7; TRBD1 matches 7 bases. The CDR3 reads CASNGDRPFYEQYF. DNA for the CDR3: TGTGCCAGCAACGGGGACAGACCATTCTACGAGCAGTACTTC.